The 28 T cell receptor beta chains below all came from one sample that was sequenced in a study of CXCR3-negative and CXCR3-positive naive CD8 T cells. The TRB libraries of cDNA were built by UMI-labeled 5' RACE. TCRdb re-called the 5' RACE reads and shows each CDR3 protein once, DNA omitted. This table holds 65,000 to 95,000 distinct CDR3 sequences. Input material: naive CXCR3- CD8+ T cells from blood. Stated subset: CD45RO-CCR7+CD27+CD95- naive CD8+ T cells lacking CXCR3 (TNR3-). The receptors shown here come from a human donor in good health. Some clones in this sample may be carry-over from other donors' samples.

This clonotype is deemed medium-sized by its frequency. This chain connects TRBV4-3 to TRBJ2-1; TCRdb indicates TRBD1, and absent DNA this call remains unverified. The CDR3 sequence is 16 residues long. Germline V gives CDR1 LGHNA, CDR2 YSLEER. CDR3 residues: CASSQDSGAGFNEQFF.

This chain joins TRBV5-4 and TRBJ1-1; without DNA, the TCRdb call of TRBD1 cannot be checked. The CDR3 has 21 residues. The germline gives CDR1 SGHNT, CDR2 YYREEE (reference sequence). CDR3 residues: CASSLAGDRGRLIFLNTEAFF.

The chain combines TRBV27 with TRBJ2-2. Germline V gene lookup returns CDR1 MNHEY and CDR2 SMNVEV (reference sequence). This CDR3 has 14 amino acids. This CDR3 is CASMAFTNTGELFF.

This sequence joins TRBV29-1 and TRBJ2-7; no DNA is available, so the TRBD2 call from TCRdb remains unchecked. The CDR3 loop spans 12 amino acids. From germline, CDR1 is SQVTM and CDR2 ANQGSEA. The chain's CDR3 is CSVERDSGEQYF.

The chain joins TRBV7-9 to TRBJ2-7; TCRdb's D gene call, TRBD1, goes unchecked for lack of DNA. In germline, CDR1 is SEHNR, CDR2 FQNEAQ (reference sequence). The CDR3 extends over 13 amino acids. CDR3 in amino acids: CASSSPAGYEQYF.

V is TRBV9 and J is TRBJ1-2; without DNA, the TCRdb call of TRBD1 cannot be checked. The CDR3 consists of 12 residues. The germline gives CDR1 SGDLS, CDR2 YYNGEE. The CDR3 sequence: CASRGTGDGYTF.

The chain combines TRBV15 with TRBJ2-7; TCRdb calls TRBD2, which cannot be checked without DNA. Germline-derived CDR1 and CDR2 are LNHNV and YYDKDF (reference sequence). This CDR3 region has 13 residues. The CDR3 region is CATSREEVGEQYF.

The genes are TRBV29-1 and TRBJ1-2. The CDR3 is 11 residues long. Germline loops: CDR1 SQVTM, CDR2 ANQGSEA. CDR3 region: CSVIEPVGYTF.

The CDR3 sequence is CASSAPAGAGYEQYF. The V and J genes are TRBV6-5 and TRBJ2-7; no DNA is available, so the TRBD1 call from TCRdb remains unchecked. The CDR3 extends over 15 amino acids. Germline CDR1 is MNHEY and CDR2 is SVGAGI.

The J gene is TRBJ1-3, the V gene TRBV19. The length of the CDR3 is 17 residues. Germline V gene lookup returns CDR1 LNHDA and CDR2 SQIVND (reference sequence). The CDR3 region is CASSIDVEVTSGNTIYF. Based on the CDR3 plus reference TRBV19 and TRBJ1-3, the full variable domain is DGGITQSPKYLFRKEGQNVTLSCEQNLNHDAMYWYRQDPGQGLRLIYYSQIVNDFQKGDIAEGYSVSREKKESFPLTVTSAQKNPTAFYLCASSIDVEVTSGNTIYFGEGSWLTVV.

This rearrangement joins TRBV10-3 to TRBJ2-5; TCRdb calls TRBD2, which cannot be checked without DNA. This CDR3 comprises 14 residues. Germline assignment: CDR1 ENHRY and CDR2 SYGVKD. The CDR3 sequence: CAISGETYQETQYF.

J is TRBJ2-3 and V is TRBV23-1; TCRdb proposes TRBD1, but this gene call is untestable without DNA. TRBV23-1 is flagged as an ORF with uncertain function. The CDR3 spans 17 residues. This CDR3 is CASSQSLWDRVSDTQYF.

This chain joins TRBV20-1 and TRBJ2-1. The germline CDR1 and CDR2 sequences are DFQATT and SNEGSKA (reference sequence). CDR3 length equals 12 residues. CDR3 in amino acids: CSAAEILNEQFF.

The chain joins TRBV7-7 to TRBJ2-1; the D call of TRBD2 rests on TCRdb alone, since no DNA is present to check it. CDR1 and CDR2 (germline): SSHAT, FNYEAQ (reference sequence). The CDR3 sequence is 16 residues long. CDR3 sequence reads: CASSLSLGGSYNEQFF.

The chain employs TRBV15 and TRBJ2-4. The length of the CDR3 is 13 residues. Germline assignment: CDR1 LNHNV and CDR2 YYDKDF (reference sequence). This chain's CDR3 is CATSRDSGNIQYF.

The V gene is TRBV29-1, the J gene TRBJ2-3; the TCRdb call, TRBD1, lacks DNA for checking. The germline gives CDR1 SQVTM, CDR2 ANQGSEA. The CDR3 sequence is 11 residues long. This chain's CDR3 is CSVLRGDTQYF.

This chain connects TRBV20-1 to TRBJ2-7; the D call from TCRdb, TRBD2, cannot be confirmed without DNA. The CDR3 is made up of 15 amino acids. The germline V gene has CDR1 DFQATT and CDR2 SNEGSKA (reference sequence). The CDR3 here is CSARPEGLVSNEQYF.

CDR3 amino acids: CSVELGQVTSEGQFF. V and J are TRBV29-1 and TRBJ2-1; TCRdb's D gene call, TRBD1, goes unchecked for lack of DNA. CDR3 length: 15 amino acids. The V gene's germline CDR1 is SQVTM and CDR2 ANQGSEA.

The V call is TRBV28, the J call TRBJ2-3; the TRBD2 assignment by TCRdb is unverifiable without DNA. This CDR3 region has 15 residues. The germline V gene has CDR1 MDHEN and CDR2 SYDVKM. The CDR3 here is CASSPIAEGTDTQYF.

V usage is TRBV3-1 and J usage is TRBJ2-2; TCRdb selects TRBD2, and the lack of DNA leaves this call unchecked. CDR1 and CDR2 (germline): LGHDT, YNNKEL (reference sequence). CDR3 size: 15 residues. The CDR3 is CASSQGLAGSGELFF.

This chain uses TRBV7-9 with TRBJ2-7; no DNA is available, so the TRBD1 call from TCRdb remains unchecked. From germline, CDR1 is SEHNR and CDR2 FQNEAQ (reference sequence). The CDR3 totals 13 residues. This chain's CDR3 is CASGKTGVNEQYF.

The chain joins TRBV6-4 to TRBJ2-3; the TCRdb D gene call, TRBD1, has no DNA to confirm it. This CDR3 contains 15 residues. Looked up from germline, CDR1 is MRHNA and CDR2 is SNTAGT. The CDR3 loop reads CASSDSQGAADTQYF.

The rearrangement links TRBV29-1 to TRBJ2-7; there is no DNA to check the TCRdb D call of TRBD1. CDR1 is SQVTM, CDR2 ANQGSEA, per germline. The CDR3 is 12 residues long. The chain's CDR3 is CSVKFQGYEQYF.

The chain couples TRBV12-3 or TRBV12-4 to TRBJ1-2; with no DNA, the TCRdb D assignment of TRBD1 cannot be verified. The CDR3 is 15 amino acids. The CDR3 here is CASSPGQIFTYGYTF.

The genes are TRBV5-1 and TRBJ2-5; lacking DNA, the TRBD1 call made by TCRdb goes unchecked. Germline values: CDR1 SGHRS, CDR2 YFSETQ. This CDR3 comprises 16 residues. CDR3 region: CASSPGGLGEEETQYF.

This sequence joins TRBV29-1 and TRBJ2-5; checking the TCRdb D call of TRBD1 is not possible without DNA. Germline values: CDR1 SQVTM, CDR2 ANQGSEA. This CDR3 comprises 15 residues. The CDR3: CSVELALDSQETQYF.

The CDR3 here is CASSLELGSADTQYF. This sequence joins TRBV14 and TRBJ2-3. Germline loops: CDR1 SGHDN, CDR2 FVKESK. This CDR3 contains 15 residues.

The rearrangement links TRBV29-1 to TRBJ2-1; the D call of TRBD2 rests on TCRdb alone, since no DNA is present to check it. Germline CDR1 and CDR2: SQVTM and ANQGSEA. The CDR3 has 13 amino acids. CDR3 residues: CVSSATKNNEQFF.